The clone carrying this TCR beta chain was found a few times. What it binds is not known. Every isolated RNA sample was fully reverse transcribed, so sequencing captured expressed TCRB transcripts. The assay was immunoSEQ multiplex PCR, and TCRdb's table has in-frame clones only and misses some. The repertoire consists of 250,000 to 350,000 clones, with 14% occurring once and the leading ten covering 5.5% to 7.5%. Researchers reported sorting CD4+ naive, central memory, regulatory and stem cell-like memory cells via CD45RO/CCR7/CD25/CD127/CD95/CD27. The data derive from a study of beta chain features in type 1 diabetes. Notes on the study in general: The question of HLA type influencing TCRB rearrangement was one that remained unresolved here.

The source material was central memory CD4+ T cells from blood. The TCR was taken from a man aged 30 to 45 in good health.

The CDR3 sequence: CASSLGTGSNEQFF. The DNA for the CDR3 is TGCGCCAGCAGCTTGGGGACAGGGAGCAATGAGCAGTTCTTC. The V gene is TRBV5-1, the J gene TRBJ2-1, with 8 bases aligning to TRBD1. The germline gives CDR1 SGHRS, CDR2 YFSETQ. The CDR3 loop spans 14 amino acids. The J segment lost 6 bases and the V segment lost 0 bases, leaving 2 bases of the junction unmatched.